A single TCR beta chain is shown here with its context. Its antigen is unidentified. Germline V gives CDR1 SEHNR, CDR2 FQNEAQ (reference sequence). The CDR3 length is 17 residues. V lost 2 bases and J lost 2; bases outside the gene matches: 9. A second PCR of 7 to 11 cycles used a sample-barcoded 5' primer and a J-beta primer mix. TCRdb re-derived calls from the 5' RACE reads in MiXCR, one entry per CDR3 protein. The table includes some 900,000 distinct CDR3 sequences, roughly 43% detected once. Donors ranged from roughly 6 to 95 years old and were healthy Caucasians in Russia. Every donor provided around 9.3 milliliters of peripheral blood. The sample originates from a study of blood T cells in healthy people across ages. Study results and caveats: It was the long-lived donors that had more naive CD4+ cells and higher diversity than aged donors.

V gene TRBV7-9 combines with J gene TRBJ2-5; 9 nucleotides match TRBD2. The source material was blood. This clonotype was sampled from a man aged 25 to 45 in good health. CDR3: CASSLPASGVLQETQYF. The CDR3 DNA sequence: TGTGCCAGCAGCTTACCGGCTAGCGGGGTATTACAAGAGACCCAGTACTTC.